Listed below are T cell receptor beta chains from one sample, sequenced in a study of cytomegalovirus exposure and HLA in healthy donors. Some clones are missing from TCRdb's copy, which holds only in-frame ones; the method was immunoSEQ multiplex PCR. The sample totals 150,000 to 200,000 clones. The source material was PBMCs. The receptors derive from a man aged 30-40 years in good health and CMV-seronegative. The CDR3 runs from the conserved cysteine through the conserved F or W. The D gene is left open where the match is weak.

TGTGCCAGCAACCTAAACGTCGGTCCCAGGGGTGACGAGCAGTACTTC	CASNLNVGPRGDEQYF	.	TRBV2	TRBJ2-7
TGTGCCACCCAGTACAGGGGTGGCAATCAGCCCCAGCATTTT	CATQYRGGNQPQHF	TRBD1	TRBV6-1	TRBJ1-5
TGTGCCAGTAGTATGGTGGGACTAGGCTATGGCTACACCTTC	CASSMVGLGYGYTF	.	TRBV19	TRBJ1-2
TGTGCCAGCAGCGTAGAGGCGACTCTCCCCTACGAGCAGTACTTC	CASSVEATLPYEQYF	.	TRBV9	TRBJ2-7
TGTGCTAGTGGTCCCCCGAGGGAGGGAACGAACACTGAAGCTTTCTTT	CASGPPREGTNTEAFF	.	TRBV12-5	TRBJ1-1
TGTGCCAGCAGCTTAATACTAGCGGGGGGCTCCTACAATGAGCAGTTCTTC	CASSLILAGGSYNEQFF	TRBD2	TRBV7-8	TRBJ2-1
TGTGCCAGCAGCCCACAGACTAGCGCCGTGGGGGATACGCAGTATTTT	CASSPQTSAVGDTQYF	TRBD2	TRBV11-3	TRBJ2-3
TGTGCCAGCAGCTATCTACAGGGGTACGAGCAGTACTTC	CASSYLQGYEQYF	TRBD1	TRBV14	TRBJ2-7
TGTGCCAGCAGTTACTTAGCGGGGGGCCCTAACAATGAGCAGTTCTTC	CASSYLAGGPNNEQFF	TRBD2	TRBV6-5	TRBJ2-1
TGTGCCAGCAGCCGAAGAGGGGGTGAAGCTTTCTTT	CASSRRGGEAFF	.	TRBV7-3	TRBJ1-1
TGCGCCAGCAGCCCGACTAGCGGTCATGAGCAGTTCTTC	CASSPTSGHEQFF	TRBD2	TRBV5-1	TRBJ2-1
TGCGCCAGCTCGATCCAGCGGGCCTCGAACACCGGGGAGCTGTTTTTT	CASSIQRASNTGELFF	.	TRBV10-1	TRBJ2-2
TGTGCTAGTGGTTTGGTCCGCCGATTGACAGGGACCTACGAGCAGTACTTC	CASGLVRRLTGTYEQYF	TRBD1	TRBV12-5	TRBJ2-7